This T cell receptor (beta chain) was sequenced during a study of control samples from healthy donors and cancer patients. The repertoire was sequenced with immunoSEQ multiplex PCR; TCRdb's copy has only in-frame clones and lacks some. Of 120,000 to 150,000 clones in the sample, 89% were seen once. Trimming took 3 bases from V and 4 from J; bases not matched to a gene: 8. The CDR3 spans 17 residues. Germline lookup yields CDR1 LGHNA and CDR2 YNFKEQ. Sequenced material: blood. The TCR sequence derives from a man under 40 in good health. The V gene is TRBV4-2, the J gene TRBJ2-1, with TRBD1 matching over 11 bases. The CDR3 bases are TGTGCCAGCAGCCACATACCGGGACAGGGGGTTTACAATGAGCAGTTCTTC. It is translated as CASSHIPGQGVYNEQFF.